A selection of T cell receptor beta chains follows, all from one sample in a study of tumor-infiltrating lymphocytes in primary liver carcinoma. Using its own MiXCR run on the multiplex PCR reads, TCRdb lists one record per CDR3 protein. The repertoire has 150,000 to 200,000 distinct CDR3 sequences, around 81% of them found once; the top ten carry 15% to 20%. Sequencing was done on a sample of tumor tissue from primary liver carcinoma. The receptors here all came from a middle-aged man with primary liver carcinoma and hepatitis B virus infection. Both conserved end residues are part of each CDR3. Each record gives: clone size, V gene, J gene, D gene, CDR3 DNA, CDR3 protein. The D gene is left open where the match is weak. Clone size is stated in some rows and not others, as once, few, many or a class when expanded.

.	TRBV11-2	TRBJ1-2	TRBD1	TGTGCCAGCAGCTCGGACAGGGGCTATGTCTTCACCTTC	CASSSDRGYVFTF
once	TRBV30	TRBJ2-2	.	TGTGTCTGGAATGGGGCATGGGGCTTTGTCGGGGAGCTGTTTTTT	CVWNGAWGFVGELFF
.	TRBV29-1	TRBJ2-1	.	TGCAGCTTTGAAGATCCAGGAGGGATGTCCTACGAGCAGTTCTTC	CSFEDPGGMSYEQFF
.	TRBV29-1	TRBJ1-1	.	TGCAGCATTGAAGGTCAGGGGAACAATGAAGCATTCTTT	CSIEGQGNNEAFF
once	TRBV11-1	TRBJ2-2	.	TGCGCCAGTAGCACGGGACATACTAACACCGGGGAGCTGTTTTTT	CASSTGHTNTGELFF
medium-sized	TRBV11-2	TRBJ2-2	.	TGTGCCAGCAGCCCTGATTCCGGGGAGCTGTTTTTT	CASSPDSGELFF
.	TRBV29-1	TRBJ2-1	.	TGCAGCGTCGAAGGGAATCGGGGGCTTGACAATGAGCAGTTCTTC	CSVEGNRGLDNEQFF
.	TRBV11-2	TRBJ2-7	.	TGTGCCATCAGCTTAAGTGTGCGGGTCCAGCGGTACTTC	CAISLSVRVQRYF
.	TRBV11-1	TRBJ2-1	.	TGTGCCAGTAGCCCTGGTGCTCCGAATGAGCAGTTATTC	CASSPGAPNEQLF
.	TRBV29-1	TRBJ2-7	.	TGCAGCGCTCTCGACCGAAGCTCCTACGAGCAGTACTTT	CSALDRSSYEQYF
.	TRBV11-2	TRBJ1-1	.	TGTGACAGCAGTTTAGGCCTGAACACTGAAGCTTTATTT	CDSSLGLNTEALF
.	TRBV4-2	TRBJ2-1	.	TGTGCCAGCAGCCAAGAGATAGCGTGGGTCTCCTACAATGAGCAGTTCTTC	CASSQEIAWVSYNEQFF
.	TRBV6-2/TRBV6-3	TRBJ2-7	.	TGTGCCAGCAAAAGTGTACAGGATGGCTACGAGCAGTACTTC	CASKSVQDGYEQYF
.	TRBV4-1	TRBJ1-3	.	TGCACCAGCAGCCAAGATTCCCCTACTCATTCTGGAAACACCATATATTTT	CTSSQDSPTHSGNTIYF
.	TRBV28	TRBJ1-1	.	TGTGCCGTAGCTCCAGGTGGTGGGAACACCGAAGCTTTCTTT	CAVAPGGGNTEAFF
.	TRBV11-1	TRBJ2-1	.	TGTGCCAGCAGATCCTCCTCTGTCATCTCCTACAATGAGAGGTTCTTC	CASRSSSVISYNERFF
.	TRBV11-2	TRBJ2-7	.	TGTGCCAGCAGCGCTAACAGGAGCTCTTACGAGCAGTACTTC	CASSANRSSYEQYF
.	TRBV5-1	TRBJ1-1	.	TGCACCAGCAGCTTGGACGGGATGAACATTGAAGCTTTCTTT	CTSSLDGMNIEAFF
many	TRBV20-1	TRBJ2-7	.	TGCAGTGCTAGAGATCGGCCCTACGAGCAGTACTTC	CSARDRPYEQYF
few	TRBV28	TRBJ2-3	.	TGTGCCAGCAGTTTCCCGGGACACAGCACAGATACGCAGTATTTT	CASSFPGHSTDTQYF
.	TRBV29-1	TRBJ2-5	TRBD1	TGCAGCGCTTCAAGGACAGGGGGCTCGTGGGAGACTCAGTACTTC	CSASRTGGSWETQYF
.	TRBV6-6	TRBJ1-1	.	TGTGCCAGCAGTATAGGGGGGTCTACTGAAGCTTTCTTT	CASSIGGSTEAFF
.	TRBV11-1	TRBJ2-5	TRBD2	TGTGCCAGCAGCCTCATGGGACTAGTGGGAGAGACCCAATACTTC	CASSLMGLVGETQYF
.	TRBV29-1	TRBJ2-3	.	TGCAGCGCCCAGCAGGGGGGCACAGATACGCAGAATTTT	CSAQQGGTDTQNF
.	TRBV7-8	TRBJ2-4	.	TGTGCCAGCAGCCGCCTTTCCAGCGGATTACCCAAAAACATTCAGTACTTC	CASSRLSSGLPKNIQYF
.	TRBV6-1	TRBJ1-4	.	TGTGCCAACAGTATAATGGACATTAATGAAAAACTGTTTTTT	CANSIMDINEKLFF
.	TRBV24-1	TRBJ2-7	.	TGTGCCACCAGTGATTTAGGGGGTGGACCCTCCTACGAGCAGTACTTC	CATSDLGGGPSYEQYF